This passage covers 3 T cell receptor beta chains from one sample sequenced in a study of CD8+CD57+ T cells in acquired aplastic anemia. The template for TCR beta VDJ and CDR3 sequence profiling was genomic DNA. TCRdb itself ran the reads through MiXCR, one entry per CDR3 protein. The sample has about 180,000 distinct CDR3 sequences, around half seen once. The sample was sorted CD4+, CD8+, or CD8+CD57+ T cells (not recorded which) from PBMCs. These receptors all stem from a human donor in good health.

With regard to this clonotype: Since a much larger clone is just one base distant, this may be a read error. CDR3 nucleotide sequence: TGTGCCAGCAGTTACTCCGGGACGTTCGTCACCTACGAGCAGTACTTC. Encoded protein: CASSYSGTFVTYEQYF. This chain uses TRBV2 with TRBJ2-7; D may be TRBD1 or TRBD2 (5 bases each). Trimming removed 5 bases at V and 2 bases at J, with 19 bases between. Germline V lookup: CDR1 SNHLY, CDR2 FYNNEI. The CDR3 consists of 16 residues.

Ten or more counts support this clonotype. The chain links TRBV20-1 to TRBJ2-3, with 14 bases aligning to TRBD2. The CDR3 has 18 amino acids. Germline V CDR1 and CDR2: DFQATT, SNEGSKA (reference sequence). Germline trimming cut 0 bases from V and 5 bases from J; bases unmatched to any gene: 10. CDR3 bases: TGCAGTGCTAGAGACCGTTTGACTAGCGGGAGGGGGGGAGATACGCAGTATTTT. Residues: CSARDRLTSGRGGDTQYF.

The chain combines TRBV11-2 with TRBJ2-5; D perhaps matches TRBD1 (6 bases). The CDR3 length is 15 residues. V gave up 0 bases and J gave up 2 bases, with 10 bases separating them. The germline gives CDR1 SGHAT, CDR2 FQNNGV. The chain's CDR3 is CASSLDPGAQETQYF. CDR3 nucleotide sequence: TGTGCCAGCAGCTTAGATCCAGGGGCGCAAGAGACCCAGTACTTC.